The 27 T cell receptor beta chains given below trace back to one sample, sequenced in a study of beta chain features in type 1 diabetes (dated by TCRdb to between 2017 and 2018). To prepare the library, the immunoSEQ multiplex PCR assay was applied. All of the isolated RNA was reverse transcribed with the High Capacity cDNA Reverse Transcription Kit, so expressed TCRB transcripts were sequenced. Held by TCRdb, this immuneACCESS table contains in-frame sequences only and omits some clones. Under half of the omission traces to an unresolved V gene where checked; the cause of the rest is unknown. This sample comprises hundreds of thousands of clones, around an eighth of them detected only once. 0.035% to 0.045% of the sample is in the top ten clones. Here is what the overall study found, with its caveats: Type 1 diabetes patients showed a moderate but significant shortening of TCRB CDR3 length in all four CD4+ subsets.

No antigen has been identified for these receptors. The sequenced sample was naive CD4+ T cells from blood. The cell subset or site label of this sample denotes: true naive CD4+ T cells. The receptors originated from a young man with type 1 diabetes.

The table lists this clone with a few counts. V is TRBV7-2 and J is TRBJ2-1, with 9 bases matching TRBD2. This CDR3 region has 17 residues. V lost 5 bases to trimming and J lost 0 bases; unmatched junction nucleotides: 8. In germline, CDR1 is SGHTA, CDR2 FQGNSA. Here the CDR3 reads CASSPIAGASSYNEQFF. The CDR3, as DNA: TGTGCCAGCAGCCCTATAGCGGGGGCAAGCTCCTACAATGAGCAGTTCTTC.

This clone was observed a handful of times. This sequence joins TRBV2 and TRBJ1-4; TRBD1 aligns across 7 bases. CDR3 size: 14 residues. V dropped 5 bases and J dropped 5; count of bases not matched to a gene: 5. Per the germline V gene, CDR1 is SNHLY and CDR2 is FYNNEI. CDR3: CASSRDSENEKLFF. In DNA, the CDR3 is TGTGCCAGCAGTCGGGACAGCGAGAATGAAAAACTGTTTTTT.

This clone was found a few times. The rearrangement uses TRBV15 and TRBJ2-5; perhaps D is TRBD1 or TRBD2 (6 bases each). CDR3 length: 16 residues. Trimming removed 4 bases from V and 4 bases from J, with 19 bases in between. Germline CDR1 and CDR2: LNHNV and YYDKDF (reference sequence). CDR3 DNA: TGTGCCACCAGCATAGGCGGTACAGGGCGGGGAGAGACCCAGTACTTC. This sequence encodes CATSIGGTGRGETQYF.

V is TRBV5-4 and J is TRBJ2-3; D unresolved. CDR1 and CDR2 from the germline V gene are SGHNT and YYREEE (reference sequence). CDR3 length equals 14 residues. Trimming shortened V by 3 bases and J by 5 bases, and 13 bases separated the two germline ends. CDR3 DNA sequence: TGTGCCAGCAGCTCGAGCTTTTTGAGAGATACGCAGTATTTT. This translates into CASSSSFLRDTQYF.

This clone has a handful of counts. The CDR3 loop reads CASSQDREYWETQYF. CDR3 DNA: TGCGCCAGCAGCCAAGACAGGGAGTATTGGGAGACCCAGTACTTC. The V call is TRBV4-3, the J call TRBJ2-5, with D perhaps TRBD1 or TRBD2 (5 bases each). Trimming took 0 bases from V and 5 from J, leaving 13 bases between them. The germline gives CDR1 LGHNA, CDR2 YSLEER. The CDR3 runs to 15 residues.

This clone was seen a few times. V and J are TRBV27 and TRBJ2-1; 8 bases agree with TRBD2. The CDR3 contains 16 residues. Germline CDR1 and CDR2: MNHEY and SMNVEV (reference sequence). V dropped 5 bases and J dropped 5; count of bases not matched to a gene: 11. CDR3 bases: TGTGCCAGCAGTCCGCGGGGGGATCGAACACACAATGAGCAGTTCTTC. Its translation is CASSPRGDRTHNEQFF.

The chain carries TRBV12-5 and TRBJ2-5, with D unclear. The V gene's germline CDR1 is LGHNT and CDR2 FRNRAP. The CDR3 totals 12 residues. Between the trimmed V and J ends, which lost 2 bases and 6 bases, there was a span of 7 bases. The chain's CDR3 is CASGLNKQTQYF. Written as DNA, the CDR3 is TGTGCTAGTGGTTTGAATAAACAGACCCAGTACTTC.

This clone was detected a few times. The gene calls are TRBV5-1 and TRBJ2-1, with D perhaps assigned TRBD1 or TRBD2 (6 bases each). The CDR3 is 15 amino acids. V was trimmed by 3 bases and J by 8 bases, leaving 18 bases between them. Germline CDR1 SGHRS, CDR2 YFSETQ. This CDR3 reads CASSSGGPLEDEQFF. DNA for the CDR3: TGCGCCAGCAGCTCCGGGGGCCCCTTAGAGGATGAGCAGTTCTTC. The full variable domain, with the rest looked up from reference TRBV5-1 and TRBJ2-1, is KAGVTQTPRYLIKTRGQQVTLSCSPISGHRSVSWYQQTPGQGLQFLFEYFSETQRNKGNFPGRFSGRQFSNSRSEMNVSTLELGDSALYLCASSSGGPLEDEQFFGPGTRLTVL.

The chain carries TRBV9 and TRBJ1-4; D remains ambiguous. The germline gives CDR1 SGDLS, CDR2 YYNGEE. V dropped 3 bases and J dropped 0 bases, with 15 bases sitting between them. CDR3 length equals 17 residues. CDR3 DNA sequence: TGTGCCAGCAGCGGGAGGAGCGGGCGGGCAACTAATGAAAAACTGTTTTTT. It translates to CASSGRSGRATNEKLFF.

Details on this clone: The sample contains more than one DNA sequence encoding this CDR3. J is TRBJ2-7 and V is TRBV7-9; D is unresolved. Trimming took 1 base from V and 7 from J, leaving 5 bases between them. Germline loops: CDR1 SEHNR, CDR2 FQNEAQ (reference sequence). The CDR3 covers 11 residues. CDR3 nucleotide sequence: TGTGCCAGCAGCTTAGTAGGGGAGCAGTACTTC. Translating gives CASSLVGEQYF.

This clone came up a few times. The chain uses TRBV7-2 and TRBJ2-1; 7 bases match TRBD1. This CDR3 has 15 amino acids. From germline, CDR1 is SGHTA and CDR2 FQGNSA. The V gene end was trimmed by 4 bases and the J gene end by 8 bases; junction bases not matched to a gene: 11. CDR3 loop: CASSSPDDRDHEQFF. The CDR3 bases are TGTGCCAGCAGCTCCCCTGACGACAGGGACCATGAGCAGTTCTTC.

This clone was recorded a few times. The chain uses TRBV9 and TRBJ1-4; 7 positions agree with TRBD1. V gave up 0 bases and J gave up 8 bases; unmatched junction bases: 13. This CDR3 has 17 amino acids. Germline assignment: CDR1 SGDLS and CDR2 YYNGEE. CDR3 sequence: CASSVDPKTGDEEKLFF. CDR3 sequence (DNA): TGTGCCAGCAGCGTAGATCCCAAAACAGGGGATGAAGAAAAACTGTTTTTT.

The chain joins TRBV28 to TRBJ2-5; a possible D gene is TRBD2 (7 bases). The length of the CDR3 is 15 residues. Trimming left V 2 bases short and J 4 bases short, with 14 bases between. Germline V lookup: CDR1 MDHEN, CDR2 SYDVKM. The CDR3, as DNA: TGTGCCAGCAGTTTAGCGGGGGCCCTGGGAGAGACCCAGTACTTC. It codes for CASSLAGALGETQYF.

Only a few counts were recorded for this clone. The rearrangement joins TRBV2 to TRBJ1-4; unclear D gene. Germline V gives CDR1 SNHLY, CDR2 FYNNEI. The CDR3 runs to 14 residues. Trimming took 3 bases from V and 7 from J, leaving 12 bases between them. DNA for the CDR3: TGTGCCAGCAGTGATGGTAGGGCTGGTGAAAAACTGTTTTTT. It is translated as CASSDGRAGEKLFF.

A few counts support this clone. V is TRBV5-1 and J is TRBJ2-5; TRBD2 might be the D (6 bases). Trimming took off 0 bases at V and 5 bases at J, with 14 bases between the two ends. The germline CDR1 and CDR2 sequences are SGHRS and YFSETQ. This CDR3 is 15 amino acids long. The CDR3 sequence: CASSLEAGIEETQYF. The CDR3 bases are TGCGCCAGCAGCTTGGAAGCGGGTATTGAGGAGACCCAGTACTTC. The full variable domain, in which reference TRBV5-1 and TRBJ2-5 provide the parts outside the CDR3, is KAGVTQTPRYLIKTRGQQVTLSCSPISGHRSVSWYQQTPGQGLQFLFEYFSETQRNKGNFPGRFSGRQFSNSRSEMNVSTLELGDSALYLCASSLEAGIEETQYFGPGTRLLVL.

CDR3: CASSLGPDSNQPQHF. In nucleotides, the CDR3 is TGCGCCAGCAGCTTAGGACCAGATAGCAATCAGCCCCAGCATTTT. This chain connects TRBV4-1 to TRBJ1-5; D unresolved. CDR1 and CDR2 (germline): MGHRA, YSYEKL. CDR3 length equals 15 residues. Trimming took off 5 bases at V and 0 bases at J, with 11 bases between the two ends.

This clone was counted between two and nine times. This same CDR3 is encoded by further DNA sequences in the sample. The rearrangement links TRBV5-4 to TRBJ1-1; D gene ambiguous. The V end lost 1 base, the J end lost 1 base, and 5 bases lay between the germline ends. The germline CDR1 and CDR2 sequences are SGHNT and YYREEE (reference sequence). CDR3 length equals 13 residues. CDR3 in amino acids: CASSLRENTEAFF. In nucleotides, the CDR3 is TGTGCCAGCAGCTTGAGGGAGAACACTGAAGCTTTCTTT.

V is TRBV7-2 and J is TRBJ2-5, with 9 bases fitting TRBD2. Losses at the gene ends were 5 bases for V and 4 bases for J; bases not matched to a gene: 8. Per germline, CDR1 SGHTA and CDR2 FQGNSA. CDR3 length: 15 amino acids. CDR3 sequence: CASSPGTSRRETQYF. The CDR3 bases are TGTGCCAGCAGCCCCGGGACTAGCAGACGAGAGACCCAGTACTTC.

This clone was observed a few times. The gene calls are TRBV7-9 and TRBJ2-1, with TRBD2 as a possible D gene (7 bases). The CDR3 is 17 amino acids. CDR1 SEHNR and CDR2 FQNEAQ come from the germline V gene (reference sequence). Trimming removed 1 base from V and 7 bases from J, with 20 bases in between. The CDR3 DNA is TGTGCCAGCAGCTTAGTAGTAATGCGGGGGCGCGGAAATGAGCAGTTCTTC. Its translation is CASSLVVMRGRGNEQFF.

This rearrangement joins TRBV18 to TRBJ2-1; 9 bases align to TRBD2. Germline-derived CDR1 and CDR2 are KGHSH and LQKENI. This CDR3 is 17 amino acids long. V lost 6 bases and J lost 4; bases outside the gene matches: 13. The CDR3 region has the DNA TGTGCCAGCTCCCAGACTAGCGGACCTCTGGGTTACAATGAGCAGTTCTTC. It translates to CASSQTSGPLGYNEQFF.

This clone appeared a few times. This sequence joins TRBV7-3 and TRBJ2-7; possibly TRBD2 for D (6 bases). The CDR3 has 13 residues. Germline loops: CDR1 SGHTA, CDR2 FQGTGA. V gave up 4 bases and J gave up 0 bases, with 7 bases separating them. The CDR3 DNA follows: TGTGCCAGCAGCTCGGGAGCCTCCTACGAGCAGTACTTC. This translates into CASSSGASYEQYF.

J is TRBJ2-5 and V is TRBV4-3; 10 nucleotides match TRBD2. Germline CDR1 is LGHNA and CDR2 is YSLEER. V trimming: 4 bases; J trimming: 9 bases; junction bases outside the gene matches: 11. CDR3 length equals 15 residues. The CDR3 DNA follows: TGCGCCAGCAGCCCGGTAATGGAGCGGGGGGGCGCCCAGTACTTC. Encoded protein: CASSPVMERGGAQYF.

The CDR3, as DNA: TGTGCCAGCAGCTTAGGAAGGGCAGAGAATGAAAAACTGTTTTTT. Translated: CASSLGRAENEKLFF. The chain employs TRBV7-9 and TRBJ1-4, with no clear D. This CDR3 comprises 15 residues. Looked up from germline, CDR1 is SEHNR and CDR2 is FQNEAQ (reference sequence). V shed 1 base and J shed 5 bases, with 11 bases lying between them.

This clone was picked up a small number of times. The V and J genes are TRBV4-3 and TRBJ1-2; 12 bases are a match to TRBD1. The CDR3 totals 16 residues. Germline trimming cut 3 bases from V and 12 bases from J; bases unmatched to any gene: 14. The germline gives CDR1 LGHNA, CDR2 YSLEER. Here the CDR3 reads CASSQIRGQGAAPNTF. The CDR3 DNA sequence: TGCGCCAGCAGCCAGATACGGGGACAGGGGGCCGCACCTAACACCTTC.

This clone showed up just a few times. The chain links TRBV15 to TRBJ1-5; D is uncertain. The CDR3 totals 15 residues. From germline, CDR1 is LNHNV and CDR2 YYDKDF (reference sequence). The ends were cut back, 0 bases at V and 6 bases at J, with 12 bases in the middle. CDR3: CATSRDVGSRQPQHF. The CDR3 DNA reads TGTGCCACCAGCAGAGATGTGGGGTCCCGTCAGCCCCAGCATTTT. Filled out from reference TRBV15 and TRBJ1-5, the complete variable domain reads DAMVIQNPRYQVTQFGKPVTLSCSQTLNHNVMYWYQQKSSQAPKLLFHYYDKDFNNEADTPDNFQSRRPNTSFCFLDIRSPGLGDTAMYLCATSRDVGSRQPQHFGDGTRLSIL.

This chain connects TRBV7-2 to TRBJ2-3; D is ambiguous. The CDR3 covers 14 residues. Trimming shortened V by 5 bases and J by 5 bases, and 14 bases separated the two germline ends. Germline CDR1 is SGHTA and CDR2 is FQGNSA. The CDR3, as DNA: TGTGCCAGCAGCCGCGCCCGATTTGAAGATACGCAGTATTTT. Its translation is CASSRARFEDTQYF. Full variable domain (rest looked up from reference TRBV7-2 and TRBJ2-3): GAGVSQSPSNKVTEKGKDVELRCDPISGHTALYWYRQSLGQGLEFLIYFQGNSAPDKSGLPSDRFSAERTGGSVSTLTIQRTQQEDSAVYLCASSRARFEDTQYFGPGTRLTVL.

This clone has more than one count but fewer than ten. The chain joins TRBV4-1 to TRBJ2-5; TRBD2 matches 8 bases. V gave up 3 bases and J gave up 1 base; unmatched junction bases: 7. Germline V gives CDR1 MGHRA, CDR2 YSYEKL. CDR3 length equals 16 residues. The CDR3 nucleotides are TGCGCCAGCAGCCACCCTGACGGGACTAGCCAAGAGACCCAGTACTTC. The encoded protein is CASSHPDGTSQETQYF.